This T cell receptor (beta chain) was profiled in a study of T-cell memory formation after mild COVID-19. Study outcomes and limitations: What remained unconfirmed was the SARS-CoV-2 specificity of second-wave clones peaking on day 37.

The CDR3 spans 13 residues. The V and J ends lost 6 bases and 8 bases, in that order; junction bases with no gene match: 7. Germline V gene lookup returns CDR1 SNHLY and CDR2 FYNNEI. Each CDR3 protein gets one entry after TCRdb re-called the 5' RACE reads with MiXCR. The repertoire has 400,000 or so distinct CDR3 sequences, over 15% of them found once; the top ten carry 7.5% to 9.5%. This clonotype was recorded once. Its antigen is as yet unknown. V is TRBV2 and J is TRBJ2-1; 7 bases are shared with TRBD2. The clonotype was recovered from an adult woman who had mild COVID-19 (a few samples of this study predate the infection). Cell type and time point are not known. What was sequenced was PBMCs or a T cell subset sorted from them (not recorded which). CDR3 sequence (DNA): TGTGCCAGCAGGGGGGGAGGGATCGATGAGCAGTTCTTC. As protein: CASRGGGIDEQFF.